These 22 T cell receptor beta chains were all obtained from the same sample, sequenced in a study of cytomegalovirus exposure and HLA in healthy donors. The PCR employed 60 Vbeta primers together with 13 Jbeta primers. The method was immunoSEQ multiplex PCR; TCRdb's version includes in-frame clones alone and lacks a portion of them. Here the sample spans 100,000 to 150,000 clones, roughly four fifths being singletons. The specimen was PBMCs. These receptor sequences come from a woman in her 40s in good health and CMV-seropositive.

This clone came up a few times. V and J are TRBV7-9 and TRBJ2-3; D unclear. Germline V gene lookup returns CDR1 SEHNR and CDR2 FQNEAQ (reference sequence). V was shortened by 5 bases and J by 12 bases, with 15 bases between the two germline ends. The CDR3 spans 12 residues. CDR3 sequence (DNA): TGTGCCAGCAGCCCCCTGGGCCCAATTCAGTATTTT. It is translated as CASSPLGPIQYF.

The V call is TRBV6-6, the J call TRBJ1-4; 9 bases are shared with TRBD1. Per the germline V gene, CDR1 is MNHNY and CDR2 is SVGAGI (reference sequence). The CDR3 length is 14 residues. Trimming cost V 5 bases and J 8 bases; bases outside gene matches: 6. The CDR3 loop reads CASSITTGGEKLFF. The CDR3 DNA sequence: TGTGCCAGCAGTATCACGACAGGGGGAGAAAAACTGTTTTTT.

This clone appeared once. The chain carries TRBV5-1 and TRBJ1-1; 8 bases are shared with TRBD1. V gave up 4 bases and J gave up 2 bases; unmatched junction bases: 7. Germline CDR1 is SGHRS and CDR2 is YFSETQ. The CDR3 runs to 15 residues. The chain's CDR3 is CASSPIDRGNTEAFF. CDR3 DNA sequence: TGCGCCAGCAGCCCTATAGACAGGGGTAACACTGAAGCTTTCTTT.

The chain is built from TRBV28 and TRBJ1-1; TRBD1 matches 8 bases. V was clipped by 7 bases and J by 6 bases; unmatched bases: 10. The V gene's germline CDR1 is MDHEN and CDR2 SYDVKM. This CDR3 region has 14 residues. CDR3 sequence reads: CASTLDREVPEAFF. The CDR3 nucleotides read TGTGCCAGCACCTTGGACAGGGAGGTCCCTGAAGCTTTCTTT.

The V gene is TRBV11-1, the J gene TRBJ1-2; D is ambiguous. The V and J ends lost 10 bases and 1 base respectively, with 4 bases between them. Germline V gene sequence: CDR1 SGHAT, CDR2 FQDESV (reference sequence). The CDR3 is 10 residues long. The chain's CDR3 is CANNNYGYTF. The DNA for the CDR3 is TGTGCCAACAATAACTATGGCTACACCTTC.

CDR3 nucleotide sequence: TGCGCCAGCAGCCACGGACAGACACCAACTAATGAAAAACTGTTTTTT. Protein product: CASSHGQTPTNEKLFF. The chain employs TRBV5-1 and TRBJ1-4; D is possibly TRBD1 (6 bases). V lost 4 bases to trimming and J lost 0 bases, with 13 bases between them. The germline V gene encodes CDR1 SGHRS and CDR2 YFSETQ. This CDR3 region has 16 residues. Based on the CDR3 plus reference TRBV5-1 and TRBJ1-4, the full variable domain is KAGVTQTPRYLIKTRGQQVTLSCSPISGHRSVSWYQQTPGQGLQFLFEYFSETQRNKGNFPGRFSGRQFSNSRSEMNVSTLELGDSALYLCASSHGQTPTNEKLFFGSGTQLSVL.

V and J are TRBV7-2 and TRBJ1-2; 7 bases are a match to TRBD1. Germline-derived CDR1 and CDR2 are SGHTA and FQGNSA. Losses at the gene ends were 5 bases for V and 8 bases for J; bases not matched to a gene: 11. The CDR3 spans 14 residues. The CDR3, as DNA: TGTGCCAGCAGCCTCGGACAGGCTTTTCGCGGCTACACCTTC. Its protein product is CASSLGQAFRGYTF. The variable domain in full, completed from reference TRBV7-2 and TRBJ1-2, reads GAGVSQSPSNKVTEKGKDVELRCDPISGHTALYWYRQSLGQGLEFLIYFQGNSAPDKSGLPSDRFSAERTGGSVSTLTIQRTQQEDSAVYLCASSLGQAFRGYTFGSGTRLTVV.

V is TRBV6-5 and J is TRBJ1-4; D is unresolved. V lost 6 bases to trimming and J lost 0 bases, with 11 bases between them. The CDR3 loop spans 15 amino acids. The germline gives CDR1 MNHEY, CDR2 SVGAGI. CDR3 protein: CASRPYRTTNEKLFF. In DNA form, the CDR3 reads TGTGCCAGCAGACCCTACAGAACAACTAATGAAAAACTGTTTTTT.

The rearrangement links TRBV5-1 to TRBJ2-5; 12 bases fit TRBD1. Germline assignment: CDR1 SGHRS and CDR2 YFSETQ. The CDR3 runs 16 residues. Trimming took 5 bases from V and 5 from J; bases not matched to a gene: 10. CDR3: CASRLTWDRGLETQYF. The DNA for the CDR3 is TGCGCCAGCAGGTTGACCTGGGACAGGGGGCTTGAGACCCAGTACTTC.

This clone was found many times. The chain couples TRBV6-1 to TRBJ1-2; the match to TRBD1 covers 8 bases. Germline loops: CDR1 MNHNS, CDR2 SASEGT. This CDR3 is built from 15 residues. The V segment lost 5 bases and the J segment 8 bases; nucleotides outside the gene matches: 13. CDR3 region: CASSPSDRVSQGYTF. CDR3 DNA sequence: TGTGCCAGCAGTCCTTCGGACAGGGTGTCTCAAGGCTACACCTTC.

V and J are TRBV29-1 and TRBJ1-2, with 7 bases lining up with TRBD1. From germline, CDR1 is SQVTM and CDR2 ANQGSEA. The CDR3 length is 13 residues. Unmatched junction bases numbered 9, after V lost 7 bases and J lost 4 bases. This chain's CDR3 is CSAAVEGAYGYTF. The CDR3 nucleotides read TGCAGCGCCGCAGTCGAGGGGGCCTATGGCTACACCTTC.

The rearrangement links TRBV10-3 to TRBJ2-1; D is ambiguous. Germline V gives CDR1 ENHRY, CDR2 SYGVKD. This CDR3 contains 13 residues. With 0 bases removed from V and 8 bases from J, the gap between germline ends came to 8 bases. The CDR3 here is CAISESAGYEQFF. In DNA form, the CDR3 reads TGTGCCATCAGTGAGTCAGCCGGGTATGAGCAGTTCTTC.

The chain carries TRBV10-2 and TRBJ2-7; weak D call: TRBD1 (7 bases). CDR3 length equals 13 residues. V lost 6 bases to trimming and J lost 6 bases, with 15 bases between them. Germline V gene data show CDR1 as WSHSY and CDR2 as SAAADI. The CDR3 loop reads CASSQGGGGEQYF. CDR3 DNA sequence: TGCGCCAGCAGCCAAGGAGGGGGCGGCGAGCAGTACTTC.

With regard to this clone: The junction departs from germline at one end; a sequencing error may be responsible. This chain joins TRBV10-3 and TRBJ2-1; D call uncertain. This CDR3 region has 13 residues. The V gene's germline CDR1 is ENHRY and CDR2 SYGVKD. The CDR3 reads CAISESTTNEQFF. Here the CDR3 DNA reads TGTGCCATAAGTGAGTCAACTACAAATGAGCAGTTCTTC.

In nucleotides, the CDR3 is TGCGCCAGCAGCCCCCCCGGGGATCGCCACGAGCAGTACTTC. Its protein product is CASSPPGDRHEQYF. This rearrangement joins TRBV5-1 to TRBJ2-7, with D possibly TRBD2 on 5 matching bases. V dropped 4 bases and J dropped 5 bases, with 16 bases sitting between them. Germline CDR1 SGHRS, CDR2 YFSETQ. The CDR3 spans 14 residues.

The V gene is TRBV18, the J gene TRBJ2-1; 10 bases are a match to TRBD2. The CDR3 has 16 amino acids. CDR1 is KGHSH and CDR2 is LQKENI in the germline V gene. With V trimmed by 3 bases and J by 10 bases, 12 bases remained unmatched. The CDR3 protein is CASSPPSSGSFGEQFF. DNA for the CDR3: TGTGCCAGCTCACCCCCTTCTAGCGGGAGTTTTGGGGAGCAGTTCTTC.

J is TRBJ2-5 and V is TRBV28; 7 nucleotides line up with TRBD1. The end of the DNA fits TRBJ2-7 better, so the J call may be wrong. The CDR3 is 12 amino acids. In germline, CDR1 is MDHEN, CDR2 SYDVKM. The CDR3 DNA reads TGTGCCAGCACGGGACAGATAAACGAGCAGTACTTC. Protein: CASTGQINEQYF.

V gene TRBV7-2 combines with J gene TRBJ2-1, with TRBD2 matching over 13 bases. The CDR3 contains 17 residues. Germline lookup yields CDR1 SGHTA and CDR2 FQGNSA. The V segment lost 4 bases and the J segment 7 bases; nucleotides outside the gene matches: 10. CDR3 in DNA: TGTGCCAGCAGCTCAAGGCCGCCGGGACTAGCGGGGAATGAGCAGTTCTTC. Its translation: CASSSRPPGLAGNEQFF.

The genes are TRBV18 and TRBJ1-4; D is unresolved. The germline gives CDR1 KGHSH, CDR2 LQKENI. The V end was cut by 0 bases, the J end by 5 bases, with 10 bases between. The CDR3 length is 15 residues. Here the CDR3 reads CASSPPHRYNEKLFF. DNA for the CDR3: TGTGCCAGCTCACCACCGCACAGATACAATGAAAAACTGTTTTTT.

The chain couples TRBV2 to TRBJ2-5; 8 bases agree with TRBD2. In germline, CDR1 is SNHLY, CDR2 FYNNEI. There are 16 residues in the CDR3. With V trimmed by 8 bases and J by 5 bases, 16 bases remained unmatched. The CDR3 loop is CASSARLAGGRETQYF. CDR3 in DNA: TGTGCCAGCTCCGCCCGGTTAGCAGGCGGGAGGGAGACCCAGTACTTC.

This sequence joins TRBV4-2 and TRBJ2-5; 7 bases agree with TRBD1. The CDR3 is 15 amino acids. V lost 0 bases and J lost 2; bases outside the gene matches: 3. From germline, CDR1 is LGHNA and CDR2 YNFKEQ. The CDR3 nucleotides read TGTGCCAGCAGCCAAGATCAGGGGGTACAAGAGACCCAGTACTTC. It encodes CASSQDQGVQETQYF.

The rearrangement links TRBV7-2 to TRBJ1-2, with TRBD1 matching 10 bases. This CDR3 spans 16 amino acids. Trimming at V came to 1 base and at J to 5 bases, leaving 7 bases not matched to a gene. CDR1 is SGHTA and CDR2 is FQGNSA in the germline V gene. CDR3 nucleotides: TGTGCCAGCAGCTTAGGGGGCGGACAGGGGGGGTATGGCTACACCTTC. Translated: CASSLGGGQGGYGYTF.